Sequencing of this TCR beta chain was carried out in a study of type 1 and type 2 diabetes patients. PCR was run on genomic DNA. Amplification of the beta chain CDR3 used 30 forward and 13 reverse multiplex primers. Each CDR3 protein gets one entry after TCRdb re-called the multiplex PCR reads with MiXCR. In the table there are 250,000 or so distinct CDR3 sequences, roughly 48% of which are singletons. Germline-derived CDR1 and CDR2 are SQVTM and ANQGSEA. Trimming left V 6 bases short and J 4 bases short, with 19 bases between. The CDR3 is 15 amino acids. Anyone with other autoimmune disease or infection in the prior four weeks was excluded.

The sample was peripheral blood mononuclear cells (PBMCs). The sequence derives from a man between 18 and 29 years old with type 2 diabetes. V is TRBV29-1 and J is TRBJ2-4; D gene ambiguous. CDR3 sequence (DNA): TGCAGCGTAGCGAGCGATATCGCCGATAAAAACATTCAGTACTTC. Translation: CSVASDIADKNIQYF.